The 32 T cell receptor beta chains reported below all come from one sample, sequenced in a study of Graves' ophthalmopathy and Graves' hyperthyroidism. Transcripts of RNA were the source for amplifying TCR beta CDR3 regions. Investigators did first-round RT-PCR with HTBI primers, then second-round multiplex PCR. TCRdb reprocessed the multiplex PCR reads with MiXCR, giving one entry per CDR3 protein. The sample yields over 150,000 distinct CDR3 sequences, 30% to 45% seen once. Sequenced: peripheral blood. These receptors originate from a woman aged 40 to 50 with Graves' ophthalmopathy.

This clonotype was counted a few times. V usage is TRBV6-1 and J usage is TRBJ2-5; D is unresolved. Trimming stripped 7 bases from V and 5 bases from J, with 17 bases between. The germline gives CDR1 MNHNS, CDR2 SASEGT. This CDR3 has 14 residues. CDR3 loop: CASIPSGPPETQYF. The CDR3 nucleotides read TGTGCCAGCATCCCTTCTGGCCCGCCTGAGACCCAGTACTTC.

This clonotype showed up many times. The chain combines TRBV2 with TRBJ2-6; TRBD1 matches 7 bases. In germline, CDR1 is SNHLY, CDR2 FYNNEI. The CDR3 is 15 residues long. With 6 bases clipped from V and 1 base from J, the junction kept 3 bases outside the gene matches. The CDR3 DNA sequence: TGTGCCAGCAGAGACAGGGAATCTGGGGCCAACGTCCTGACTTTC. Translating it yields CASRDRESGANVLTF.

In nucleotides, the CDR3 is TGTGCCAGCAGCTCCCCAACCCTCGGCACTGAAGCTTTCTTT. Amino acids: CASSSPTLGTEAFF. J is TRBJ1-1 and V is TRBV6-1; no clear D gene. The CDR3 is made up of 14 amino acids. Germline CDR1 reads MNHNS; CDR2 reads SASEGT. Trimming shortened V by 6 bases and J by 4 bases, and 15 bases separated the two germline ends.

This sequence joins TRBV7-9 and TRBJ1-1, with D possibly matching TRBD1 (5 bases). The CDR3 spans 15 residues. Germline values: CDR1 SEHNR, CDR2 FQNEAQ (reference sequence). Trimming removed 1 base from V and 1 base from J, with 10 bases in between. CDR3: CASSLDGAPNTEAFF. In nucleotides, the CDR3 is TGTGCCAGCAGCTTAGATGGGGCCCCGAACACTGAAGCTTTCTTT.

Only one count was recorded for this clonotype. The CDR3 sequence is CASRRDPGSGEQYF. For the CDR3, the DNA is TGTGCCAGCAGGCGGGATCCCGGGTCTGGCGAGCAGTACTTC. This chain uses TRBV6-1 with TRBJ2-7; tentative D call: TRBD2 (6 bases). With 6 bases removed from V and 6 bases from J, the gap between germline ends came to 18 bases. The germline V gene encodes CDR1 MNHNS and CDR2 SASEGT. CDR3 length equals 14 residues.

This clonotype was detected many times. This chain links TRBV6-1 with TRBJ2-7; 12 bases are a match to TRBD2. Germline-derived CDR1 and CDR2 are MNHNS and SASEGT. The V gene end was trimmed by 7 bases and the J gene end by 2 bases; junction bases not matched to a gene: 6. CDR3 length: 15 amino acids. The CDR3 loop reads CASKESSGGAYEQYF. The CDR3 nucleotides read TGTGCCAGCAAAGAATCTAGCGGGGGGGCCTACGAGCAGTACTTC.

This clonotype was seen at least ten times. The genes are TRBV7-3 and TRBJ1-1; D remains unclear. The V gene lost 6 bases and the J gene lost 5 bases, with 13 bases spanning the gap. CDR1 is SGHTA and CDR2 is FQGTGA in the germline V gene. This CDR3 has 13 amino acids. The CDR3 sequence is CASSGSGWTEAFF. As DNA, the CDR3 is TGTGCCAGCAGTGGGTCGGGTTGGACTGAAGCTTTCTTT.

This chain joins TRBV6-1 and TRBJ2-5; 7 bases match TRBD1. The trim removed 2 bases at V and 2 bases at J, leaving 5 bases unmatched. The CDR3 extends over 15 amino acids. In germline, CDR1 is MNHNS, CDR2 SASEGT. The CDR3 DNA sequence: TGTGCCAGCAGTGAAACTGGGACAGTTCAAGAGACCCAGTACTTC. This codes for CASSETGTVQETQYF.

The sample holds many counts of this clonotype. The chain employs TRBV6-1 and TRBJ1-1; D remains ambiguous. Deletions cut 3 bases from V and 0 bases from J, with 8 bases between. CDR1 MNHNS and CDR2 SASEGT come from the germline V gene. There are 14 residues in the CDR3. The CDR3 spells CASSDPGMNTEAFF. CDR3 sequence (DNA): TGTGCCAGCAGTGACCCCGGAATGAACACTGAAGCTTTCTTT.

This clonotype was recorded at least ten times. The chain employs TRBV6-5 and TRBJ2-7; TRBD1 or TRBD2 may be the D gene (5 bases each). Germline V gene lookup returns CDR1 MNHEY and CDR2 SVGAGI. The CDR3 extends over 12 amino acids. V was clipped by 0 bases and J by 5 bases, with 5 bases between them. CDR3 bases: TGTGCCAGCAGTTACTCGGGGGACGAGCAGTACTTC. It is translated as CASSYSGDEQYF.

This clonotype was picked up a small number of times. The chain has TRBV12-3 or TRBV12-4 and TRBJ2-7; D is perhaps TRBD1 (5 bases). The V gene lost 4 bases and the J gene lost 4 bases, with 8 bases spanning the gap. This CDR3 has 12 residues. The CDR3 sequence: CASSSGIYEQYF. The DNA for the CDR3 is TGTGCCAGCAGTTCAGGGATTTACGAGCAGTACTTC.

This clonotype was detected many times. The V and J genes are TRBV12-3 or TRBV12-4 and TRBJ2-5, with D unresolved. Deletions cut 6 bases from V and 1 base from J, with 12 bases between. The CDR3 consists of 14 residues. The CDR3 reads CASSPTIAQETQYF. The CDR3 region has the DNA TGTGCCAGCAGCCCCACGATAGCCCAAGAGACCCAGTACTTC.

This clonotype was seen repeatedly, ten times or more. The chain carries TRBV5-1 and TRBJ2-5, with 14 bases identical to TRBD2. This CDR3 region has 21 residues. Germline V lookup: CDR1 SGHRS, CDR2 YFSETQ. Trimming cost V 3 bases and J 1 base; bases outside gene matches: 17. The CDR3 sequence is CASSSQNTGTSGRRFQETQYF. The DNA of the CDR3 is TGCGCCAGCAGCTCACAAAATACCGGGACTAGCGGGAGAAGGTTCCAAGAGACCCAGTACTTC.

This chain joins TRBV7-2 and TRBJ1-5; the D gene is possibly TRBD1 (6 bases). Trimming removed 7 bases from V and 1 base from J, with 14 bases in between. This CDR3 spans 15 amino acids. Germline V gene lookup returns CDR1 SGHTA and CDR2 FQGNSA. Here the CDR3 reads CASTPTDRSNQPQHF. CDR3 DNA: TGTGCCAGCACCCCAACGGACAGAAGCAATCAGCCCCAGCATTTT.

In its sample, this clonotype was seen many times. This chain joins TRBV20-1 and TRBJ2-7, with TRBD1 identical over 8 bases. J was trimmed by 3 bases and V by 1 base; bases with no gene match: 8. CDR1 and CDR2 from the germline V gene are DFQATT and SNEGSKA (reference sequence). The CDR3 is 15 amino acids. The CDR3 reads CSARATGTGYYEQYF. In DNA form, the CDR3 reads TGCAGTGCTAGAGCGACCGGGACAGGATACTACGAGCAGTACTTC.

The chain links TRBV10-3 to TRBJ1-1; D is possibly TRBD1 (5 bases). Trimming took 6 bases from V and 1 from J, leaving 15 bases between them. The length of the CDR3 is 15 residues. The V gene's germline CDR1 is ENHRY and CDR2 SYGVKD. CDR3 sequence reads: CAIRGTDRGNTEAFF. The DNA of the CDR3 is TGTGCCATCAGGGGGACCGACCGTGGGAACACTGAAGCTTTCTTT.

At least ten counts were recorded for this clonotype. The CDR3 sequence is CAISESTGQVEAQYF. DNA for the CDR3: TGTGCCATCAGTGAGTCGACAGGTCAGGTGGAGGCCCAGTACTTC. This sequence joins TRBV10-3 and TRBJ2-5; a weak D match, TRBD1 (6 bases). Trimming shortened V by 0 bases and J by 9 bases, and 17 bases separated the two germline ends. The CDR3 is made up of 15 amino acids. Germline CDR1 ENHRY, CDR2 SYGVKD.

The V and J genes are TRBV20-1 and TRBJ1-1, with D tentatively TRBD1 (5 bases). The V and J ends lost 0 bases and 6 bases respectively, with 11 bases between them. The CDR3 has 13 amino acids. From germline, CDR1 is DFQATT and CDR2 SNEGSKA (reference sequence). CDR3 region: CSARDSRAAEAFF. The DNA for the CDR3 is TGCAGTGCTAGAGATTCCAGGGCGGCTGAAGCTTTCTTT.

This chain connects TRBV12-3 or TRBV12-4 to TRBJ1-1, with TRBD1 identical over 7 bases. The CDR3 covers 14 residues. V dropped 5 bases and J dropped 7; count of bases not matched to a gene: 10. The CDR3 coding sequence is TGTGCCAGCAGTACAACAGGGGAGCTCAGTGAAGCTTTCTTT. It translates to CASSTTGELSEAFF.

The rearrangement links TRBV25-1 to TRBJ1-6; 8 positions agree with TRBD1. Unmatched junction bases numbered 7, after V lost 4 bases and J lost 5 bases. The CDR3 is 16 amino acids. Germline assignment: CDR1 MGHDK and CDR2 SYGVNS. CDR3 nucleotide sequence: TGTGCCAGCAGTGTGTCCCGGGACAGGAATAATTCACCCCTCCACTTT. Translation gives CASSVSRDRNNSPLHF.

The rearrangement links TRBV6-1 to TRBJ2-5, with TRBD1 matching 8 bases. The V gene's germline CDR1 is MNHNS and CDR2 SASEGT. Unmatched junction bases numbered 6, after V lost 4 bases and J lost 2 bases. The CDR3 covers 15 residues. The CDR3 reads CASSAQGQEQETQYF. The DNA of the CDR3 is TGTGCCAGCAGTGCTCAGGGACAGGAGCAAGAGACCCAGTACTTC.

The V call is TRBV28, the J call TRBJ2-2, with D hard to call. CDR1 MDHEN and CDR2 SYDVKM come from the germline V gene. The CDR3 covers 13 residues. Trimming removed 8 bases from V and 4 bases from J, with 11 bases in between. The CDR3 loop is CASLGRVTGELFF. The CDR3 DNA is TGTGCCAGCTTAGGTCGTGTCACCGGGGAGCTGTTTTTT.

The chain recombines TRBV28 with TRBJ2-7, with 8 nucleotides matching TRBD1. Germline CDR1 and CDR2: MDHEN and SYDVKM. This CDR3 spans 14 amino acids. With 5 bases clipped from V and 5 bases from J, the junction kept 8 bases outside the gene matches. This CDR3 is CASSLGQGLHEQYF. CDR3 nucleotides: TGTGCCAGCAGTCTCGGACAGGGTCTCCACGAGCAGTACTTC.

This sequence joins TRBV3-1 and TRBJ1-3, with D possibly matching TRBD1 (5 bases). The CDR3 runs to 15 residues. With 1 base removed from V and 0 bases from J, the gap between germline ends came to 7 bases. Germline V gives CDR1 LGHDT, CDR2 YNNKEL (reference sequence). CDR3 sequence: CASSQAGTSGNTIYF. The CDR3 DNA follows: TGTGCCAGCAGCCAAGCAGGGACCTCTGGAAACACCATATATTTT. Filled out from reference TRBV3-1 and TRBJ1-3, the complete variable domain reads DTAVSQTPKYLVTQMGNDKSIKCEQNLGHDTMYWYKQDSKKFLKIMFSYNNKELIINETVPNRFSPKSPDKAHLNLHINSLELGDSAVYFCASSQAGTSGNTIYFGEGSWLTVV.

The CDR3 DNA follows: TGCGCCAGCGGCGCGCAGGGGCTCGACGAGCAGTACTTC. This gives the protein CASGAQGLDEQYF. This chain joins TRBV5-1 and TRBJ2-7, with D perhaps matching TRBD1 (6 bases). The CDR3 extends over 13 amino acids. V dropped 7 bases and J dropped 5 bases, with 16 bases sitting between them. CDR1 is SGHRS and CDR2 is YFSETQ in the germline V gene.

This clonotype came up many times. The V gene is TRBV7-8, the J gene TRBJ2-5; D is uncertain. With 1 base removed from V and 2 bases from J, the gap between germline ends came to 11 bases. CDR1 is SGHVS, CDR2 FQNEAQ, per germline. The CDR3 sequence is 15 residues long. The CDR3 coding sequence is TGTGCCAGCAGCTTAGAGGTCAGACGACAAGAGACCCAGTACTTC. This encodes CASSLEVRRQETQYF.

This clonotype showed up many times. The rearrangement uses TRBV7-3 and TRBJ2-5, with 9 bases identical to TRBD2. Trimming at V came to 4 bases and at J to 5 bases, leaving 8 bases not matched to a gene. Looked up from germline, CDR1 is SGHTA and CDR2 is FQGTGA. The CDR3 has 15 residues. The CDR3 loop is CASSWGTSSWETQYF. Here the CDR3 DNA reads TGTGCCAGCAGCTGGGGGACTAGCTCCTGGGAGACCCAGTACTTC.

The chain joins TRBV7-9 to TRBJ2-7, with unresolved D. Germline assignment: CDR1 SEHNR and CDR2 FQNEAQ (reference sequence). The CDR3 totals 13 residues. V was cut by 6 bases and J by 3 bases, with 12 bases left in between. The CDR3 DNA is TGTGCCAGCAGTCTCAGCCCTAACTACGAGCAGTACTTC. This translates into CASSLSPNYEQYF.

The sample holds many counts of this clonotype. The chain joins TRBV7-3 to TRBJ2-2; 12 bases map to TRBD2. V shed 5 bases and J 4 bases; nucleotides not matched to a gene: 8. The CDR3 extends over 17 amino acids. Germline CDR1 is SGHTA and CDR2 is FQGTGA. Written as DNA, the CDR3 is TGTGCCAGCAGCCCAACGCTAGCGGGGGGGCCCACCGGGGAGCTGTTTTTT. As protein: CASSPTLAGGPTGELFF.

A few counts support this clonotype. The rearrangement links TRBV6-2 or TRBV6-3 to TRBJ1-2; no clear D. CDR1 and CDR2 (germline): MNHEY, SVGEGT. The V gene lost 4 bases and the J gene lost 8 bases, with 8 bases spanning the gap. The CDR3 totals 11 residues. In DNA, the CDR3 is TGTGCCAGCAGTTCGATGGGCGGCTACACCTTC. This codes for CASSSMGGYTF.

This clonotype came up many times. This chain joins TRBV7-9 and TRBJ1-1, with D unresolved. The CDR3 loop spans 14 amino acids. From germline, CDR1 is SEHNR and CDR2 FQNEAQ (reference sequence). With 5 bases removed from V and 3 bases from J, the gap between germline ends came to 13 bases. CDR3 region: CASSPAMGYTEAFF. The CDR3 coding sequence is TGTGCCAGCAGCCCGGCCATGGGGTACACTGAAGCTTTCTTT.

In this sample, this clonotype turned up many times. The rearrangement joins TRBV25-1 to TRBJ2-7; TRBD1 aligns across 7 bases. Germline V gene data show CDR1 as MGHDK and CDR2 as SYGVNS. The V segment lost 7 bases and the J segment 2 bases; nucleotides outside the gene matches: 8. The CDR3 sequence is 14 residues long. CDR3 sequence: CASTNRGRAYEQYF. The CDR3 coding sequence is TGTGCCAGCACTAACAGGGGACGGGCCTACGAGCAGTACTTC.